The rows below give T cell receptor beta chains drawn from one sample of a study of blood T cell repertoires in COVID-19. Produced via immunoSEQ multiplex PCR; TCRdb's table is partial and in-frame only. The sample has about 83,000 clones, approximately 80% seen once. The sample consisted of peripheral blood. These receptors originate from a woman older than 75 with acute or convalescent COVID-19. CDR3s leave out the opening cysteine and the closing phenylalanine or tryptophan.

TRBJ1-5 TRBV3-1/TRBV3-2 ASSQDGGYSNQPQH
TRBJ2-2 TRBV19 ASKRESNTGELF
TRBJ2-5 TRBV12-3/TRBV12-4 ASSLNRDGTQY
TRBJ1-1 TRBV20-1 SASGQVNTEAF
TRBJ1-2 TRBV7-2 ASSFARDRGRGYT
TRBJ1-4 TRBV3-1/TRBV3-2 ASSQGGTPTNEKLF
TRBJ2-4 TRBV3-1/TRBV3-2 ASSPLGAGAKNIQY
TRBJ2-3 TRBV2 ASRTPSGGAASTDTQY
TRBJ2-1 TRBV29-1 SVGQGYNEQF
TRBJ2-6 TRBV4-3 ASSQDTDSGANVLT
TRBJ2-1 TRBV7-2 ASSLRQRREQF
TRBJ2-7 TRBV20-1 SAGQGGEQY
TRBJ1-5 TRBV7-2 ASSSARGRVGQPQH
TRBJ2-7 TRBV10-3 AISESGGASEQY
TRBJ1-1 TRBV9 ASSQGGGYTEAF
TRBJ2-2 TRBV7-6 ASRTVRGLVTGELF
TRBJ1-2 TRBV30 AWSVRDRDNYGYT
TRBJ1-2 TRBV7-2 ASGGRGGGPYGYT
TRBJ2-7 TRBV19 ASSMNRGANEQY
TRBJ2-7 TRBV5-1 ASSLGGTGVYEQY
TRBJ1-2 TRBV6-5 ASSYRGQEANYGYT
TRBJ2-5 TRBV6-5 ASSYLPGGETQY
TRBJ2-1 TRBV9 ASTRGLRLSEQF
TRBJ2-5 TRBV18 ASSSQETQY
TRBJ1-1 TRBV15 ATSPRTEGNTEAF
TRBJ1-2 TRBV29-1 SVEMGLVGYT